This T cell receptor beta chain came from a study of control samples from healthy donors and cancer patients. The CDR3 sequence is 19 residues long. The V gene lost 2 bases and the J gene lost 2 bases, with 19 bases spanning the gap. Germline-derived CDR1 and CDR2 are MNHEY and SMNVEV (reference sequence). Libraries were prepared by immunoSEQ multiplex PCR; TCRdb keeps only in-frame clonotypes and omits some of them. The profile shows some 100,000 clones, roughly 93% of them singletons. This TCR came from a man aged 18 to 30 in good health. This chain connects TRBV27 to TRBJ2-6; no clear D gene. The sample taken for sequencing was blood. The CDR3 region is CASSLSGETLLTGANVLTF. CDR3 nucleotides: TGTGCCAGCAGTTTAAGTGGTGAAACTTTATTGACTGGGGCCAACGTCCTGACTTTC.